Below are 7 T cell receptor beta chains sequenced from a single sample in a study of blood T cell repertoires in COVID-19. Sequencing used immunoSEQ multiplex PCR; TCRdb keeps in-frame clones, though not all of them. Of 100,000 or so clones listed, 82% are singletons. What was sequenced was peripheral blood. The source is a man in his sixties or seventies with active or convalescent COVID-19.

The chain has TRBV24-1 and TRBJ2-7; D call uncertain. From germline, CDR1 is KGHDR and CDR2 SFDVKD. Trimming removed 8 bases at V and 2 bases at J, with 6 bases between. CDR3 size: 11 residues. CDR3 sequence reads: CATNSPYEQYF. Here the CDR3 DNA reads TGTGCCACCAACTCCCCCTACGAGCAGTACTTC.

The chain is built from TRBV5-1 and TRBJ1-2; no clear D. CDR3 size: 12 residues. The germline CDR1 and CDR2 sequences are SGHRS and YFSETQ. V lost 4 bases and J 4 bases, leaving 8 bases between the germline ends. The CDR3 bases are TGCGCCAGCAGCCCGGGAACCTATGGCTACACCTTC. The encoded protein is CASSPGTYGYTF.

The chain couples TRBV5-1 to TRBJ1-3, with D possibly TRBD1 on 6 matching bases. The CDR3 sequence is 16 residues long. Germline CDR1 is SGHRS and CDR2 is YFSETQ. V gave up 6 bases and J gave up 0 bases, with 16 bases separating them. The CDR3 reads CASTFDRPDSGNTIYF. The CDR3 nucleotides are TGCGCCAGCACCTTTGACAGGCCTGACTCTGGAAACACCATATATTTT.

The V call is TRBV3-1 (or the pseudogene TRBV3-2), the J call TRBJ2-7; 7 positions agree with TRBD2. There are 13 residues in the CDR3. Looked up from germline, CDR1 is LGHDT and CDR2 is YNNKEL (reference sequence). Trimming took 4 bases from V and 3 from J; bases not matched to a gene: 3. CDR3 DNA sequence: TGTGCCAGCAGCCCGTCGGGGGGCTACGAGCAGTACTTC. It is translated as CASSPSGGYEQYF.

The rearrangement uses TRBV5-4 and TRBJ2-7; TRBD1 matches at 7 bases. CDR1 SGHNT and CDR2 YYREEE come from the germline V gene (reference sequence). V shed 4 bases, J shed 5 bases, and the junction held 12 bases outside the gene matches. CDR3 length: 15 amino acids. The CDR3 sequence is CASSPGTAGSNEQYF. CDR3 sequence (DNA): TGTGCCAGCAGCCCCGGGACAGCCGGGTCGAACGAGCAGTACTTC.

The chain combines TRBV5-1 with TRBJ2-1; D not certain. There are 16 residues in the CDR3. Germline V CDR1 and CDR2: SGHRS, YFSETQ. Trimming left V 5 bases short and J 6 bases short, with 21 bases between. For the CDR3, the DNA is TGCGCCAGCAGAGACGGAAGCGCGAACCTAGGCAATGAGCAGTTCTTC. It codes for CASRDGSANLGNEQFF.

This chain joins TRBV4-3 and TRBJ1-3; the D is unclear. This CDR3 region has 15 residues. Germline CDR1 is LGHNA and CDR2 is YSLEER. V was clipped by 4 bases and J by 2 bases, with 12 bases between them. The CDR3 DNA follows: TGCGCCAGCAGCCTAAACTCTTCCCCTGGAAACACCATATATTTT. Protein sequence: CASSLNSSPGNTIYF.